Listed below are T cell receptor beta chains from one sample, sequenced in a study of cytomegalovirus exposure and HLA in healthy donors. Sequencing used immunoSEQ multiplex PCR; TCRdb keeps in-frame clones, though not all of them. Here the sample spans 100,000 to 150,000 clones, around 70% being singletons. Sequencing input: PBMCs. These receptors were obtained from a woman aged 35 to 49 in good health and CMV-seronegative. Both conserved end residues are part of each CDR3. A D gene is named only where the DNA matches it firmly. The size field is filled for only some rows; it gives once, few, many or a size class.

>TRBD1|21|TRBV4-3|once|TRBJ1-5
TGCGCCAGCAGCCAAGATGCTGCCGGGACAGGGCCTACTTCTAGCAATCAGCCCCAGCATTTT
CASSQDAAGTGPTSSNQPQHF
>TRBD2|16|TRBV7-9|-|TRBJ2-3
TGTGCCAGCAGTCGGCTAGCGGGGGTAGGCGCAGATACGCAGTATTTT
CASSRLAGVGADTQYF
>TRBD1|14|TRBV10-2|few|TRBJ1-5
TGCGCCAGCACGGACAGGGTGAGCAATCAGCCCCAGCATTTT
CASTDRVSNQPQHF
>-|12|TRBV9|-|TRBJ1-4
TGTGCCAGCAGCGTATACGGGGAAAAACTGTTTTTT
CASSVYGEKLFF
>-|16|TRBV14|-|TRBJ2-3
TGTGCCAGCAGCCCCGCCCTAGCGTTGGGAACAGATACGCAGTATTTT
CASSPALALGTDTQYF
>TRBD1|15|TRBV10-2|-|TRBJ1-1
TGCGCCAGCAGTCCAGGCAGGGGGTATGGCACTGAAGCTTTCTTT
CASSPGRGYGTEAFF
>-|13|TRBV7-9|once|TRBJ1-2
TGTGCCAGCACTAACTCGGAGGTTCGTGGCTACACCTTC
CASTNSEVRGYTF
>-|15|TRBV7-6|few|TRBJ2-7
TGTGCCAGCAGCTTAACGGCAGGGGGGTCCTACGAGCAGTACTTC
CASSLTAGGSYEQYF
>-|14|TRBV6-5|-|TRBJ1-5
TGTGCCAGCAGTCGCTTCGCGGGCAATCAGCCCCAGCATTTT
CASSRFAGNQPQHF
>TRBD2|14|TRBV6-6|-|TRBJ2-7
TGTGCCAGCACTTCAGCTAGCGGGGCCTACGAGCAGTACTTC
CASTSASGAYEQYF
>-|15|TRBV4-3|-|TRBJ2-3
TGCGCCAGCAGCCAAAGGCAGGGGCAGGGAGATACGCAGTATTTT
CASSQRQGQGDTQYF
>-|14|TRBV2|-|TRBJ1-4
TGTGCCAGCACCGGGGGGGGAAGTGGGGAAAAACTGTTTTTT
CASTGGGSGEKLFF
>TRBD1|17|TRBV4-1|few|TRBJ2-1
TGCGCCAGCAGCCACCTACAGGGGTCCCCTTTGGGGGATGAGCAGTTCTTC
CASSHLQGSPLGDEQFF
>-|18|TRBV4-2|few|TRBJ1-1
TGTGCCAGCAGCCAAGATGGGGGCAGATCCCTATCGAACACTGAAGCTTTCTTT
CASSQDGGRSLSNTEAFF
>-|12|TRBV7-9|once|TRBJ2-7
TGTACCAGCAGCCCTGCGGGACTCGAGCAGTACTTC
CTSSPAGLEQYF
>-|14|TRBV27|-|TRBJ1-2
TGTGCCAGCAGTTTATTATATGGGGGCCGGGACATTTACTTC
CASSLLYGGRDIYF
>TRBD2|15|TRBV5-1|-|TRBJ2-1
TGCGCCAGCAGCATACTAGCGGGAGCCTACAATGAGCAGTTCTTC
CASSILAGAYNEQFF
>TRBD1|17|TRBV7-9|-|TRBJ1-3
TGTGCCAGCAGCTTCCTCGACAGACAGGGGTCTGGAAACACCATATATTTT
CASSFLDRQGSGNTIYF
>TRBD1|14|TRBV25-1|-|TRBJ1-2
TGTGCCAGCAGAGCCCGGGACAGGGCTTTTGGCTACACCTTC
CASRARDRAFGYTF
>TRBD1|15|TRBV5-1|few|TRBJ2-1
TGCGCCAGCAGCTTTTATGGACAGGGAAGCAATGAGCAGTTCTTC
CASSFYGQGSNEQFF
>TRBD1|15|TRBV6-1|-|TRBJ1-6
TGTGCCAGCAGTTCTAGGGACAGAGATAATTCACCCCTCCACTTT
CASSSRDRDNSPLHF
>TRBD2|14|TRBV13|-|TRBJ2-5
TGTGCCAGCAGCTTACGACTAGCTCTGGAGACCCAGTACTTC
CASSLRLALETQYF
>TRBD1|19|TRBV7-2|-|TRBJ2-2
TGTGCCAGCAGCTTAGAAAGGGCGGACAGGGTGTGGAGCCCCGGGGAGCTGTTTTTT
CASSLERADRVWSPGELFF
>-|15|TRBV7-9|-|TRBJ1-2
TGTGCCAGCAGCTTAGGGCCGGAGTTCGGCTATGGCTACACCTTC
CASSLGPEFGYGYTF
>TRBD1|18|TRBV7-9|-|TRBJ1-2
TGTGCCAGCAGCTTAGGGGGTGCGGACAGGGGGCTCAACTATGGCTACACCTTC
CASSLGGADRGLNYGYTF
>-|16|TRBV7-2|few|TRBJ1-1
TGTGCCAGCAGCTTAGGCCCAGGGGCGGGGAACACTGAAGCTTTCTTT
CASSLGPGAGNTEAFF
>-|12|TRBV18|-|TRBJ2-7
TGTGCCAGCTCACGACAGGTCTACGAGCAGTACTTC
CASSRQVYEQYF
>TRBD2|12|TRBV30|-|TRBJ2-5
TGTGCCTGGTCAGCGGGAGTGGGGACCCAGTACTTC
CAWSAGVGTQYF
>TRBD1|14|TRBV7-3|-|TRBJ2-2
TGTGCCAGCAGCCCAGGGGGCGCCACCGGGGAGCTGTTTTTT
CASSPGGATGELFF
>-|13|TRBV9|-|TRBJ2-1
TGTGCCAGCAGCGTAGGCAGGTACAATGAGCAGTTCTTC
CASSVGRYNEQFF
>-|13|TRBV9|few|TRBJ2-3
TGTGCCAGCAGCGCCAAGGGGACAGATACGCAGTATTTT
CASSAKGTDTQYF
>TRBD1|14|TRBV11-2|-|TRBJ2-3
TGTGCCAGCAGCCTCCGACAGGGGGGAGATACGCAGTATTTT
CASSLRQGGDTQYF
>-|14|TRBV19|few|TRBJ1-5
TGTGCCAGTAGCCCGAGGTATAGCAATCAGCCCCAGCATTTT
CASSPRYSNQPQHF
>-|13|TRBV5-1|-|TRBJ2-7
TGCGCCAGCAGCCGCTGGGACAACTACGAGCAGTACTTC
CASSRWDNYEQYF
>-|13|TRBV18|-|TRBJ2-5
TGTGCCAGCTCACCACGAACAGAAGAGACCCAGTACTTC
CASSPRTEETQYF
>TRBD1|13|TRBV7-9|-|TRBJ1-3
TGTGCCAGCAGGGGACAGACAGGAAACACCATATATTTT
CASRGQTGNTIYF
>-|14|TRBV29-1|-|TRBJ1-2
TGCAGCGTTGGAGAACAGGGCGCGGACTATGGCTACACCTTC
CSVGEQGADYGYTF
>TRBD2|16|TRBV14|-|TRBJ2-3
TGTGCCAGCAGCCCCCTGGGGAGGGTGAGCACAGATACGCAGTATTTT
CASSPLGRVSTDTQYF
>TRBD1|19|TRBV28|few|TRBJ2-7
TGTGCCAGCAGTCGGACAGGGGTAAGGCGGCGGGTAGGGACCTACGAGCAGTACTTC
CASSRTGVRRRVGTYEQYF
>TRBD1|14|TRBV11-2|-|TRBJ1-2
TGTGCCAGCAGCTTGGGACAGTCGAACTATGGCTACACCTTC
CASSLGQSNYGYTF
>TRBD2|15|TRBV6-5|-|TRBJ2-5
TGTGCCAGCAGTTACGGGCGGGGGGGAAAAGAGACCCAGTACTTC
CASSYGRGGKETQYF